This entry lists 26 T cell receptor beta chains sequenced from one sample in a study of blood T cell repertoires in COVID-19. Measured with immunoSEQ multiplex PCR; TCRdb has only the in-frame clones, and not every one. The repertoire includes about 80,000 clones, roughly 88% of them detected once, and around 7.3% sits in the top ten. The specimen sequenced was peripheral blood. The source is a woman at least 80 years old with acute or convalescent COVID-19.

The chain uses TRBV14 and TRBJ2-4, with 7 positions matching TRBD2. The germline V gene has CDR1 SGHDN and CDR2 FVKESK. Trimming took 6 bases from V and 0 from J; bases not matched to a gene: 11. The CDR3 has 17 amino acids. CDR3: CASRELQGGLAKNIQYF. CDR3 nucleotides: TGTGCCAGCAGAGAATTGCAGGGAGGGCTAGCCAAAAACATTCAGTACTTC.

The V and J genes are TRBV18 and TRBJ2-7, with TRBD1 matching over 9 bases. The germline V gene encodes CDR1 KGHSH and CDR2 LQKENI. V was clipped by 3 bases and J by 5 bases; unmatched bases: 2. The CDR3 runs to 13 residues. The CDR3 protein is CASSPRDRDEQYF. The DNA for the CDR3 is TGTGCCAGCTCACCCCGGGACAGGGACGAGCAGTACTTC.

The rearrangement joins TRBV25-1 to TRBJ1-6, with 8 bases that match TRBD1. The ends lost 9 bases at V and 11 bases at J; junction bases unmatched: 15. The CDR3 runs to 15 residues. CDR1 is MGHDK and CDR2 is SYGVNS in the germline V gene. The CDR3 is CASQRAGTGAPPLHF. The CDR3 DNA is TGTGCCAGTCAAAGGGCCGGGACAGGAGCTCCACCCCTCCACTTT.

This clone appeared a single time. The CDR3 DNA follows: TGTGCCAGCTCACCCGGGGGGTGGGGCACTGAAGCTTTCTTT. Amino acid sequence: CASSPGGWGTEAFF. The chain joins TRBV18 to TRBJ1-1; the D gene is possibly TRBD1 (5 bases). Germline V gene sequence: CDR1 KGHSH, CDR2 LQKENI. Deletions cut 3 bases from V and 4 bases from J, with 12 bases between. The CDR3 is 14 amino acids.

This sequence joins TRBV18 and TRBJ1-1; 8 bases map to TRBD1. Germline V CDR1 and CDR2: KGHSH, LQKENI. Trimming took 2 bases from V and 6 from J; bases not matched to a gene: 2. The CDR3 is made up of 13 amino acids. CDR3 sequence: CASSPARGPEAFF. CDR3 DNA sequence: TGTGCCAGCTCACCAGCCAGGGGGCCTGAAGCTTTCTTT.

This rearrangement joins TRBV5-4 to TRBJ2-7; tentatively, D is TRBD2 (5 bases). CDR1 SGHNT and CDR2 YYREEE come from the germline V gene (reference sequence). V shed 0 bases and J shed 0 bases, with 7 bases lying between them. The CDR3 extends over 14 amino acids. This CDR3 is CASSLAGSSYEQYF. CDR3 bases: TGTGCCAGCAGCTTGGCGGGGAGCTCCTACGAGCAGTACTTC. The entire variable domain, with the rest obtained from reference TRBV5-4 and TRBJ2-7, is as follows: ETGVTQSPTHLIKTRGQQVTLRCSSQSGHNTVSWYQQALGQGPQFIFQYYREEENGRGNFPPRFSGLQFPNYSSELNVNALELDDSALYLCASSLAGSSYEQYFGPGTRLTVT.

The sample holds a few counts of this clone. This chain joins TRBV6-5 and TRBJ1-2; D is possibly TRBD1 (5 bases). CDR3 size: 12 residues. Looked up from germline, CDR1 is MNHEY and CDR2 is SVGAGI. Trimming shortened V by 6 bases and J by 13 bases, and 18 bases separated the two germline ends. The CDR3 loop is CASRGVRGNSTF. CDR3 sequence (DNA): TGTGCCAGCAGAGGAGTTCGGGGGAACTCCACCTTC.

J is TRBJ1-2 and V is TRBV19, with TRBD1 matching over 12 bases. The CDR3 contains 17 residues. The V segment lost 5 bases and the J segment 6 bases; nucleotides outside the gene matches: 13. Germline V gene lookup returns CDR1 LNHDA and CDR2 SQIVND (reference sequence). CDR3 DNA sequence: TGTGCCAGTAGTCCTCAATTGGGGGGACAGGGGGCAAATGGCTACACCTTC. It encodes CASSPQLGGQGANGYTF. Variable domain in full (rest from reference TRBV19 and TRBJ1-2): DGGITQSPKYLFRKEGQNVTLSCEQNLNHDAMYWYRQDPGQGLRLIYYSQIVNDFQKGDIAEGYSVSREKKESFPLTVTSAQKNPTAFYLCASSPQLGGQGANGYTFGSGTRLTVV.

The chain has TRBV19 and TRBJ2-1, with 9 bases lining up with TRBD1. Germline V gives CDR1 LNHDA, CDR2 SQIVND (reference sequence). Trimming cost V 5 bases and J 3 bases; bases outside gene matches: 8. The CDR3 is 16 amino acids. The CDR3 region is CASSRSRTGVYNEQFF. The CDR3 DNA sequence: TGTGCCAGTAGTCGCTCCCGGACAGGGGTCTACAATGAGCAGTTCTTC.

CDR3 sequence reads: CASSPTSGGPSSYNEQFF. In DNA form, the CDR3 reads TGTGCCAGCTCACCCACTAGCGGGGGCCCTAGCTCCTACAATGAGCAGTTCTTC. The rearrangement links TRBV18 to TRBJ2-1, with 11 positions matching TRBD2. V trimming: 3 bases; J trimming: 0 bases; junction bases outside the gene matches: 7. This CDR3 is 18 amino acids long. Germline V gene sequence: CDR1 KGHSH, CDR2 LQKENI.

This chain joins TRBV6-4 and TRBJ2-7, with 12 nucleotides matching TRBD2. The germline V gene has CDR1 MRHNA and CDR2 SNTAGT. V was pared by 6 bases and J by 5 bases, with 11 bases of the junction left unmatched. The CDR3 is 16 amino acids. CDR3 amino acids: CASSEPLAGGPNEQYF. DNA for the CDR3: TGTGCCAGCAGCGAACCTCTAGCGGGGGGGCCTAACGAGCAGTACTTC.

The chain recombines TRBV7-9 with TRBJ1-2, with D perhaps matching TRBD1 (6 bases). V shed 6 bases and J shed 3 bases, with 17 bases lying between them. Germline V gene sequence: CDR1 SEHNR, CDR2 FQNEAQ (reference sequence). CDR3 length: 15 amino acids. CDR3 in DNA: TGTGCCAGCAGTTTGGAGGCGGGGGGCGACTATGGCTACACCTTC. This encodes CASSLEAGGDYGYTF.

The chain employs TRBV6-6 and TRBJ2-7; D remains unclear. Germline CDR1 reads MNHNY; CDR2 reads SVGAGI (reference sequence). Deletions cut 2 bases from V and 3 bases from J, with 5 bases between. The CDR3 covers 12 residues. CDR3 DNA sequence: TGTGCCAGCAGTTACGCACACTACGAGCAGTACTTC. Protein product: CASSYAHYEQYF.

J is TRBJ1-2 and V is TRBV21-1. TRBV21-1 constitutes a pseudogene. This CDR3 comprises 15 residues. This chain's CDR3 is CASSTLRNGIYGYTF. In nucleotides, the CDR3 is TGTGCCAGCAGCACACTGAGGAACGGAATCTATGGCTACACCTTC.

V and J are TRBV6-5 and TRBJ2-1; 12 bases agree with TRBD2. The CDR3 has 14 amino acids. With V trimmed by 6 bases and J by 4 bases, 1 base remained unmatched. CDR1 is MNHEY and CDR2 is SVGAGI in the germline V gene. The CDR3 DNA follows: TGTGCCAGCAGGGGGACTAGCGGGTACAATGAGCAGTTCTTC. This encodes CASRGTSGYNEQFF.

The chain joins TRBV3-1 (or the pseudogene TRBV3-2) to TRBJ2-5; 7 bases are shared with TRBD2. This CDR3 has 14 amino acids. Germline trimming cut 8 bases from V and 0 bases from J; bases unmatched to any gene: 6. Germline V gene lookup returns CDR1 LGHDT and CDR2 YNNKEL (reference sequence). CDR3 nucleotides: TGTGCCAGCCAAATCGGGGGGAACCAAGAGACCCAGTACTTC. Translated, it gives CASQIGGNQETQYF.

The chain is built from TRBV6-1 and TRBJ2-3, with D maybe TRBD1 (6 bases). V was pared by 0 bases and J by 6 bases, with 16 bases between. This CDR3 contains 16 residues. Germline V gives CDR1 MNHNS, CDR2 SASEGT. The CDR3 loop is CASSEAATGLRDTQYF. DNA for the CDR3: TGTGCCAGCAGTGAAGCTGCGACAGGCCTACGGGATACGCAGTATTTT.

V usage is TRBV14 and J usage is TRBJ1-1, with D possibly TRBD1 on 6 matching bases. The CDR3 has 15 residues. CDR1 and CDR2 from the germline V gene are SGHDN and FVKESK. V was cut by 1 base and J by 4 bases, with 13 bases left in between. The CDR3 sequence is CASSQVQGPGTEAFF. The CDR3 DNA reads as TGTGCCAGCAGCCAAGTGCAGGGGCCGGGCACTGAAGCTTTCTTT.

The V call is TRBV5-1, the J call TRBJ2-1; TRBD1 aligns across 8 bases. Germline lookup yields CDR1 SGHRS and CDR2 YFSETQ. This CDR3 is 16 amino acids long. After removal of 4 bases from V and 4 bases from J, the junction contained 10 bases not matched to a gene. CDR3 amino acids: CASSVGQGMGYNEQFF. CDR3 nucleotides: TGCGCCAGCAGCGTCGGACAGGGAATGGGGTACAATGAGCAGTTCTTC. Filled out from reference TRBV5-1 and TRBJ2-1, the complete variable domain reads KAGVTQTPRYLIKTRGQQVTLSCSPISGHRSVSWYQQTPGQGLQFLFEYFSETQRNKGNFPGRFSGRQFSNSRSEMNVSTLELGDSALYLCASSVGQGMGYNEQFFGPGTRLTVL.

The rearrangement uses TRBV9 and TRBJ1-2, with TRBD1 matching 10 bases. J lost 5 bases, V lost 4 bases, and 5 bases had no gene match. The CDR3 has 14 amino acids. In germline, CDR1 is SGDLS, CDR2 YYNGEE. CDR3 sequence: CASSRDRGPYGYTF. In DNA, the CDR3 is TGTGCCAGCAGCAGAGACAGGGGGCCTTATGGCTACACCTTC.

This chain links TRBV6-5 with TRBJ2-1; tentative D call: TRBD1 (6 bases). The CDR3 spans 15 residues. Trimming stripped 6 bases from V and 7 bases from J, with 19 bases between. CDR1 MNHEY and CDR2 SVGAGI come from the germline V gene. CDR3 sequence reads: CASSQQGFHGNEQFF. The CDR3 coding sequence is TGTGCCAGCAGCCAACAGGGATTCCACGGTAATGAGCAGTTCTTC.

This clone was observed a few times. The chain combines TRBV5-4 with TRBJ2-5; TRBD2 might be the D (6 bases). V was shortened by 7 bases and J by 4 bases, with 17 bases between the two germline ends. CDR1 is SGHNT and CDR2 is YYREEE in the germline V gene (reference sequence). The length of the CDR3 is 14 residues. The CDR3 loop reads CASYPWRRGETQYF. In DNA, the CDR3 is TGTGCCAGCTACCCCTGGAGGCGGGGAGAGACCCAGTACTTC.

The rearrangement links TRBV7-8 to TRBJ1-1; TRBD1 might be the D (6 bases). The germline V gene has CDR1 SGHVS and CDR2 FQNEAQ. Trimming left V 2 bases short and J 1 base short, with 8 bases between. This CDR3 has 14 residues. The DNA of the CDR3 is TGTGCCAGCAGCTTAACACAGGGGAACACTGAAGCTTTCTTT. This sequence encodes CASSLTQGNTEAFF.

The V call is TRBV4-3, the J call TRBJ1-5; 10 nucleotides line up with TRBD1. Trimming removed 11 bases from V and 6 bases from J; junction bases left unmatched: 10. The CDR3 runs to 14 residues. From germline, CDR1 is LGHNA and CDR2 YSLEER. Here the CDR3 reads CASSPGQGFQPQHF. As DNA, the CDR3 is TGCGCCTCGTCTCCGGGACAGGGGTTTCAGCCCCAGCATTTT.

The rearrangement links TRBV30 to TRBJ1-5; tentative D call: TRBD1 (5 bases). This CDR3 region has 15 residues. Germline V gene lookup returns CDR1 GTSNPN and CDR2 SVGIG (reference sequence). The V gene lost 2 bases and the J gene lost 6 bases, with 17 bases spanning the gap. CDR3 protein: CAWSLWGRDGQPQHF. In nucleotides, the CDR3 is TGTGCCTGGAGTCTTTGGGGCAGGGATGGTCAGCCCCAGCATTTT.

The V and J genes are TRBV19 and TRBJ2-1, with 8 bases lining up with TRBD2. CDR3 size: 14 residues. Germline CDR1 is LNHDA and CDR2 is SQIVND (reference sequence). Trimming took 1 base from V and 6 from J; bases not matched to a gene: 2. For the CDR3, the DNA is TGTGCCAGTAGTATAGTAGCGGGACTCAATGAGCAGTTCTTC. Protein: CASSIVAGLNEQFF.